Below are 17 T cell receptor beta chains sequenced from a single sample in a study of blood T cell repertoires in COVID-19 (dated by TCRdb to the early 2020s). The receptor library was made with the immunoSEQ multiplex PCR assay. Here the immuneACCESS table is served through TCRdb, limited to in-frame sequences with V and J called. Missing clones are a known gap in these copies; in checked studies unresolved V genes cover under half, and the rest lacks a known reason. This sample is represented by about 18,000 clones; approximately 91% of them were singletons. The ten largest clones represent roughly 10% of the sample. The sequenced sample was peripheral blood. These receptors came from a man in his forties or fifties with active COVID-19.

This chain joins TRBV5-4 and TRBJ1-2, with D perhaps matching TRBD1 (6 bases). Trimming removed 3 bases from V and 8 bases from J, with 14 bases in between. Germline V gene data show CDR1 as SGHNT and CDR2 as YYREEE (reference sequence). CDR3 length equals 13 residues. The CDR3 loop reads CASSSQGTGGYTF. The DNA for the CDR3 is TGTGCCAGCAGCTCTCAGGGGACGGGAGGCTACACCTTC. The whole variable domain, filled in from reference TRBV5-4 and TRBJ1-2, reads ETGVTQSPTHLIKTRGQQVTLRCSSQSGHNTVSWYQQALGQGPQFIFQYYREEENGRGNFPPRFSGLQFPNYSSELNVNALELDDSALYLCASSSQGTGGYTFGSGTRLTVV.

The genes are TRBV12-3 or TRBV12-4 and TRBJ1-3, with D unresolved. This CDR3 contains 13 residues. V was clipped by 3 bases and J by 6 bases, with 9 bases between them. CDR3 sequence reads: CASSFYRENTIYF. The CDR3, as DNA: TGTGCCAGCAGTTTTTACCGGGAAAACACCATATATTTT.

The chain recombines TRBV29-1 with TRBJ2-7; D is possibly TRBD1 (6 bases). The CDR3 runs to 13 residues. Trimming removed 6 bases at V and 2 bases at J, with 14 bases between. Germline V gives CDR1 SQVTM, CDR2 ANQGSEA. In DNA form, the CDR3 reads TGCAGCGTCCAGGGGACCCTAGCCTACGAGCAGTACTTC. Protein product: CSVQGTLAYEQYF.

The gene calls are TRBV7-9 and TRBJ2-1; 7 positions match TRBD2. J was trimmed by 0 bases and V by 5 bases; bases with no gene match: 7. The CDR3 contains 16 residues. Looked up from germline, CDR1 is SEHNR and CDR2 is FQNEAQ (reference sequence). CDR3 in DNA: TGTGCCAGCAGCCCTGCTAGCGGAAGCTCCTACAATGAGCAGTTCTTC. The encoded protein is CASSPASGSSYNEQFF.

This clone is medium-sized in the sample. CDR3 sequence: CASSHRDYQDEQFF. The CDR3 DNA follows: TGTGCCAGCAGTCACCGGGACTACCAAGATGAGCAGTTCTTC. The chain recombines TRBV27 with TRBJ2-1; 7 nucleotides align to TRBD2. V was clipped by 5 bases and J by 8 bases; unmatched bases: 9. The germline gives CDR1 MNHEY, CDR2 SMNVEV (reference sequence). The CDR3 spans 14 residues.

The rearrangement joins TRBV6-5 to TRBJ2-3; the match to TRBD1 covers 9 bases. The CDR3 loop spans 14 amino acids. The V segment lost 7 bases and the J segment 1 base; nucleotides outside the gene matches: 3. Per the germline V gene, CDR1 is MNHEY and CDR2 is SVGAGI. DNA for the CDR3: TGTGCCAGCACCAGGGACAGGGGCACAGATACGCAGTATTTT. It yields the protein CASTRDRGTDTQYF.

The J gene is TRBJ2-5, the V gene TRBV29-1, with unresolved D. Looked up from germline, CDR1 is SQVTM and CDR2 is ANQGSEA. CDR3 length: 14 amino acids. V was clipped by 3 bases and J by 1 base, with 12 bases between them. CDR3 DNA: TGCAGCGTTGATTCAGGCGCGACCCAAGAGACCCAGTACTTC. Encoded protein: CSVDSGATQETQYF.

This clone was detected once. V usage is TRBV6-2 or TRBV6-3 and J usage is TRBJ2-7, with 11 bases aligning to TRBD2. V was pared by 4 bases and J by 3 bases, with 2 bases of the junction left unmatched. Germline lookup yields CDR1 MNHEY and CDR2 SVGEGT. The CDR3 extends over 14 amino acids. The CDR3 bases are TGTGCCAGCAGTTTTACTAGCGGGAGCTACGAGCAGTACTTC. Translated: CASSFTSGSYEQYF.

The chain recombines TRBV5-1 with TRBJ2-1, with 10 bases aligning to TRBD2. Germline-derived CDR1 and CDR2 are SGHRS and YFSETQ. This CDR3 spans 17 amino acids. V gave up 2 bases and J gave up 6 bases; unmatched junction bases: 11. DNA of the CDR3: TGCGCCAGCAGCTTCGGGCTAGCGGGAGCCAATCCCAATGAGCAGTTCTTC. This codes for CASSFGLAGANPNEQFF.

The chain links TRBV3-1 (or the pseudogene TRBV3-2) to TRBJ2-7; a possible D gene is TRBD1 (5 bases). The CDR3 covers 13 residues. CDR1 and CDR2 (germline): LGHDT, YNNKEL (reference sequence). V was shortened by 8 bases and J by 6 bases, with 17 bases between the two germline ends. CDR3 DNA sequence: TGTGCCAGCTGGACAACCAACAATCGCGAGCAGTACTTC. The encoded protein is CASWTTNNREQYF.

This rearrangement joins TRBV27 to TRBJ2-1; 10 bases match TRBD2. CDR1 and CDR2 (germline): MNHEY, SMNVEV (reference sequence). J lost 3 bases, V lost 5 bases, and 4 bases had no gene match. CDR3 length equals 15 residues. The CDR3 spells CASSPSGSIYNEQFF. DNA of the CDR3: TGTGCCAGCAGTCCTAGCGGGAGTATCTACAATGAGCAGTTCTTC.

J is TRBJ2-5 and V is TRBV7-8, with 7 bases fitting TRBD2. With 5 bases clipped from V and 4 bases from J, the junction kept 4 bases outside the gene matches. Germline V gene lookup returns CDR1 SGHVS and CDR2 FQNEAQ. CDR3 length: 13 amino acids. The CDR3 is CASSPTGGETQYF. DNA of the CDR3: TGTGCCAGCAGCCCTACGGGAGGAGAGACCCAGTACTTC.

This chain connects TRBV18 to TRBJ1-1; maybe TRBD1 (5 bases). The CDR3 sequence is 16 residues long. The V gene's germline CDR1 is KGHSH and CDR2 LQKENI. V lost 1 base, J lost 0 bases, and 12 bases lay in between. Here the CDR3 DNA reads TGTGCCAGCTCACCACAAGGGACTTCCATGAACACTGAAGCTTTCTTT. Protein sequence: CASSPQGTSMNTEAFF.

The chain recombines TRBV12-3 or TRBV12-4 with TRBJ1-5; D ambiguous. The CDR3 contains 12 residues. V was shortened by 7 bases and J by 4 bases, with 8 bases between the two germline ends. CDR3 nucleotide sequence: TGTGCCAGCAAACTCAGGAATCAGCCCCAGCATTTT. Protein sequence: CASKLRNQPQHF.

This rearrangement joins TRBV9 to TRBJ2-1; weak D call: TRBD2 (6 bases). CDR3 length: 16 residues. Trimming took off 4 bases at V and 0 bases at J, with 14 bases between the two ends. The germline V gene encodes CDR1 SGDLS and CDR2 YYNGEE. The DNA of the CDR3 is TGTGCCAGCAGCTCACGCGGGGCCAGCTCCTACAATGAGCAGTTCTTC. Translated: CASSSRGASSYNEQFF.

V is TRBV11-2 and J is TRBJ2-5; D may be TRBD2 (6 bases). Germline V gives CDR1 SGHAT, CDR2 FQNNGV. V was trimmed by 3 bases and J by 2 bases, leaving 10 bases between them. This CDR3 contains 14 residues. The CDR3 bases are TGTGCCAGCAGCTTGTTTGGGGGGCAAGAGACCCAGTACTTC. Its protein is CASSLFGGQETQYF. Variable domain in full (rest from reference TRBV11-2 and TRBJ2-5): EAGVAQSPRYKIIEKRQSVAFWCNPISGHATLYWYQQILGQGPKLLIQFQNNGVVDDSQLPKDRFSAERLKGVDSTLKIQPAKLEDSAVYLCASSLFGGQETQYFGPGTRLLVL.

This rearrangement joins TRBV2 to TRBJ2-3; 7 bases align to TRBD1. This CDR3 has 12 amino acids. Germline values: CDR1 SNHLY, CDR2 FYNNEI. V trimming: 10 bases; J trimming: 5 bases; junction bases outside the gene matches: 6. The CDR3 loop is CANGQEQDTQYF. The DNA of the CDR3 is TGTGCCAACGGACAGGAACAAGATACGCAGTATTTT.